This TCR beta chain was profiled in a study of shared clonotypes between healthy human individuals (dated by TCRdb to about 2020). Broadly, across the study: A few men and two women, aged 18 to 49 years, made up the cohort. For each donor, CD4 naive and CD4 memory were each given three plates, CD8 naive was given two plates, and CD8 memory was given one plate. To estimate repertoire size and how much clonotypes are shared between individuals, the study performed deep sequencing of blood TCR repertoires from 4 to 6 healthy adults. To increase sequencing depth and limit assay-specific biases, different laboratories used diverse techniques to prepare libraries and sequence TCR repertoires. Between about 0.9 and 10 billion PBMCs per donor were obtained by leukapheresis. Results the study describes overall, beyond this receptor: Based on pairwise subsampling, the degree of clonotype sharing among donors was expected to be affected by sequencing depth. Larger estimated clonotype richness was generally found for naive subsets than for memory subsets. Clonotypes shared by all four sorted-subset donors showed higher generation probabilities than non-shared clonotypes. Sampling was limited to blood, and TCR repertoires in tissue likely differ from TCR repertoires in blood. Sharing across several donors was observed for around 5% of naive CD4, less than 4% of naive CD8, roughly 2.3% of memory CD4, and roughly 0.43% of memory CD8 clonotypes. Even with the large sequencing depth, rarefaction of the sorted-subset datasets indicated that sequencing was incomplete. Because the study included a small number of donors, the genetic and exposure-history diversity represented was limited.

Sequences SGHVS (CDR1) and FNYEAQ (CDR2) are obtained from the germline V gene. The CDR3, cysteine through phenylalanine, is 16 amino acids long. The CDR3 DNA has 48 bases and is translated from base 1. Trimming removed 1 base from V and 0 bases from J; the gene matches leave 5 bases unexplained. Healthy HIV-negative adults with no recently reported acute infections or vaccinations were included as donors. All donors were Caucasian adults living in Nashville, Tennessee, USA. CD4+ T cells were enriched by magnetic negative selection; naive cells were then positively selected on CD45RA, and the negative fraction formed the memory subset. After blood collection by leukapheresis, PBMCs were isolated using Ficoll-Histopaque density gradient centrifugation and then cryopreserved in the vapor phase of liquid nitrogen. Analytical flow cytometry was used to check the purity and quantity of each magnetically sorted T cell population. Genomic DNA was isolated from each sorted fraction and quantified by UV absorbance on a Nanodrop 2000c.

Using the deep immunoSEQ assay, TCR CDR3 regions were amplified from genomic DNA by multiplex PCR. Extracted genomic DNA from each cell subset was distributed evenly across all wells of several immunoSEQ 96-well plates, and each plate was treated as a replicate. For sorted subsets, about 200 ng genomic DNA, equal to 25,000 to 35,000 T cell genomes, was loaded into each replicate PCR. Purified libraries were quantified with a Qubit 3.0 fluorometer, sized on a Bioanalyzer 2100, and re-quantified with the KAPA Library Quantification kit. Every immunoSEQ 96-well plate was sequenced on a separate single-read 150-cycle Illumina NextSeq 550 flow cell. Per the authors' processing: The immunoSEQ output contained only junctional sequences without quality scores, so filtering could not match that applied to full-length reads. Sequences were annotated with PyIR, a Python wrapper for IgBLAST v1.9, and V/J genes and CDR3 were assigned using IMGT germline references. Reads with weak V/J assignments (E-value above 1e-6), missing CDR3, stop codons, out-of-frame junctions, or ambiguous translated residues were removed. V3J clonotypes were defined by identical inferred V gene, J gene, and CDR3 amino acid sequence. Percentage overlap between repertoires was calculated by dividing the number of shared unique clonotypes by the size of the smaller repertoire. RTK rarefaction, the Chao1 estimator, and Recon v2.1 estimates of unobserved clonotypes were used to assess repertoire richness. Generation probabilities were computed with OLGA for all TCRbeta clonotypes obtained by the gDNA method from four donors. Sourced from immuneACCESS, this table was stored by TCRdb with only in-frame sequences that have V and J called. A share of the clones is absent; for the studies checked, an unresolved V gene accounts for under half, and the remainder has no known explanation. The V and J calls and the clone size are those of that table, but D and trimming were determined from the DNA. The sample table contains millions of clones; only one count was recorded for 85% to 95% of them. The ten top clones hold 0.1% to 0.15% of the sample.

Points on this clone: Its binding antigen is unknown. Per-nucleotide qualities are absent, and no much larger clonotype sits a single base away.

The receptor's source is a young man in good health. The chain was built from TRBV7-6 and TRBJ2-7; 8 junctional bases match TRBD2. Sequencing input: naive CD4+ T cells sorted from blood. The cell subset or site tag for this specimen amounts to: CD45RA+ positively selected. The CDR3 here reads CASSLVAAGASYEQYF. The DNA sequence is TGTGCCAGCAGCTTAGTGGCAGCGGGGGCCTCCTACGAGCAGTACTTC.